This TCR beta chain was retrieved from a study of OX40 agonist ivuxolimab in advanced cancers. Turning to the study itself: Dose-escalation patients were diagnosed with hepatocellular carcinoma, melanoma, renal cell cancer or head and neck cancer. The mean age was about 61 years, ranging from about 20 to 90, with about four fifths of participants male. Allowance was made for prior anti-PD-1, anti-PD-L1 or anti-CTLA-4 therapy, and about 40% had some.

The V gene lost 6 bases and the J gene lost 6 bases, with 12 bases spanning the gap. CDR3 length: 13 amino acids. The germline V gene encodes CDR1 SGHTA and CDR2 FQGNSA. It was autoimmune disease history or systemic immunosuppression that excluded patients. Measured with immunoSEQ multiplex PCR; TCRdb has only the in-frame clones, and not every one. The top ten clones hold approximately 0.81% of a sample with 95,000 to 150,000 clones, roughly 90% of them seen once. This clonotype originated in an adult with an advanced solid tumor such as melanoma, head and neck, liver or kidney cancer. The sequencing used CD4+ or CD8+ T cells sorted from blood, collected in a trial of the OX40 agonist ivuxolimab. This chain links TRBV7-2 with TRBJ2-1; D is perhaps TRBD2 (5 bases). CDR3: CASSPGSINEQFF. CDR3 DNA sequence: TGTGCCAGCAGTCCGGGGAGCATCAATGAGCAGTTCTTC.